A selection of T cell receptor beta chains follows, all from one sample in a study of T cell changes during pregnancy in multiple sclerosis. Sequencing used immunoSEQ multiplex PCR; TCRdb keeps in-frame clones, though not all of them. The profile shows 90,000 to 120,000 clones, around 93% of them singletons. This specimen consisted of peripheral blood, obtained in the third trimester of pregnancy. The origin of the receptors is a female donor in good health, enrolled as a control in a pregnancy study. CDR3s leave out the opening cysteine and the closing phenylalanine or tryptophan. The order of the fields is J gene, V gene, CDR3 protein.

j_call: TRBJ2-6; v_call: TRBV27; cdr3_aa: ATLSGANVLT
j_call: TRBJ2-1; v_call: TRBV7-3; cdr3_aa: ASSLTRRNEQF
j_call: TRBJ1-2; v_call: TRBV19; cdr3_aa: ASSQDRTRYGYT
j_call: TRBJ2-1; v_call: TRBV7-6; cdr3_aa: ASSSPGAYNEQF
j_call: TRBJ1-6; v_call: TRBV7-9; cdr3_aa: ASSLALGQGVPPLH
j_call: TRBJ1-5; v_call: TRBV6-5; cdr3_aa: ASRTDRGDQPQH
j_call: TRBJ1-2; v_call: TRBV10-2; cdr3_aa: ASSRDSGGYT
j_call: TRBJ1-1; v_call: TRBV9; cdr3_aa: ASSVGGSLSSEAF
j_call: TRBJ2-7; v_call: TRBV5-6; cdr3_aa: ASSHYGGVQY
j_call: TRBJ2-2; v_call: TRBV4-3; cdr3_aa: ASSQGRLANTGELF
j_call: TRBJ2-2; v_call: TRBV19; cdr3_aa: AISSGGNTGELF
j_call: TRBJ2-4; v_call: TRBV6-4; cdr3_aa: ASSPGTGAKNIQY
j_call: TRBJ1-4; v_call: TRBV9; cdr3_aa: ASSVGQSEKLF
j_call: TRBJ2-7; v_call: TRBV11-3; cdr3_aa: ASGDSTTYEQY
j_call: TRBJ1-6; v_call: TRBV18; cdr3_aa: ASSPPGQSNSPLH
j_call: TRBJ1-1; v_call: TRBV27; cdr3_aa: ASTEGGYGRGTEAF
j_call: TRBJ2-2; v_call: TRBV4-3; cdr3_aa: ASSLRDRRDGELF
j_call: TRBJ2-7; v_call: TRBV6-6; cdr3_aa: ASRPRGDTPSYEQY
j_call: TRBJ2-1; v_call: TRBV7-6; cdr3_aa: ASSRDRAIDEQF
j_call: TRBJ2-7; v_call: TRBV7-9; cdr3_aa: ASSPEAGLRTYEQY
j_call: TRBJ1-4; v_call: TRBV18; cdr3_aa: ASSRTGSLGEKLF
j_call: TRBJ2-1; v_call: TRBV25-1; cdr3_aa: ASSEYGGGSEQF
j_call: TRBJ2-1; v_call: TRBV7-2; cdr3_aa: ASSEVRGSYNEQF
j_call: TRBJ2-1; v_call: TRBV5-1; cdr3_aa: ASSSGTGSYNEQF
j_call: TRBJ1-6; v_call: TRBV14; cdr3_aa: ASSLTGNSPLH
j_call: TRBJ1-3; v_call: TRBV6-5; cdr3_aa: ASSYSRGQSGNTIY
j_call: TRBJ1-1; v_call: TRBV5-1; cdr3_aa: ASSLDQGLVNTEAF
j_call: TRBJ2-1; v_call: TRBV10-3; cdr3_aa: AISDGQGRNEQF
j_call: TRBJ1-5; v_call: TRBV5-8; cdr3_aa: ASSFLGDNQPQH
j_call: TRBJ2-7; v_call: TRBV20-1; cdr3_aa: SARVDYEQY
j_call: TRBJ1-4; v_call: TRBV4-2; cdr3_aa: ASSQDGTGGEKLF
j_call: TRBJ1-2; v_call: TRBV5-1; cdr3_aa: ASSLDRVGDGYT
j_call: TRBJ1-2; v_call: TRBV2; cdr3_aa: ASRGLPYGYT
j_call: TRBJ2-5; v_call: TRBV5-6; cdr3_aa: ASTQQGLPETQY
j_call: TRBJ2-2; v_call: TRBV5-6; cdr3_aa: ASSWEGQGANTGELF
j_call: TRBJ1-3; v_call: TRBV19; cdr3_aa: ASSIAEGFGNTIY
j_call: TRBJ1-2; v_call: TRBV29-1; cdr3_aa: SVVPGYGYGYT
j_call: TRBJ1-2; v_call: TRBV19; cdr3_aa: ASTKPDRAQNRYT
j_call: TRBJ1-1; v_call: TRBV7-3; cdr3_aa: ASSPGGSIGAF
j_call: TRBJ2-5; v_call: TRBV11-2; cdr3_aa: ASSYRWREETQY
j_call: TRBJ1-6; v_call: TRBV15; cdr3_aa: ATSRDLSPLH
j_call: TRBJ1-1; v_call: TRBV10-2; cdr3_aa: ASSERQGITEAF
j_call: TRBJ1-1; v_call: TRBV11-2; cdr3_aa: ASSLNSQLPEAF
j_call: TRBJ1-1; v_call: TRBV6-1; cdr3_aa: ASSEWGPEAF
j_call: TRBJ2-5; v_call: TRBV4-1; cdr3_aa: ASRAMGASIQETQY
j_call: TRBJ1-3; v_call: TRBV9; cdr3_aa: ASSAGAGNTIY
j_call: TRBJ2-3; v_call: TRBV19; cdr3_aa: ASIGTGPRISTDTQY
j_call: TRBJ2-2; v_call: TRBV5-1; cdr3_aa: ASSLPGAGGRWTGELF
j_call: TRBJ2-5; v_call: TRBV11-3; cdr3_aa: ASSSLVGETQY
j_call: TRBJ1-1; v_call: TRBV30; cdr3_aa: AWSPGGNTEAF
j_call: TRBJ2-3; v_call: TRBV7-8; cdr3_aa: ASSQRLAGDLTDTQY
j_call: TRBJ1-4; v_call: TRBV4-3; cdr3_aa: ASSQVGQGAAELF
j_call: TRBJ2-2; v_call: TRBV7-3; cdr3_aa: ASSLGTVNTGELF
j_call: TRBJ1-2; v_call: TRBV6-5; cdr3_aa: ASSGLENLGYT
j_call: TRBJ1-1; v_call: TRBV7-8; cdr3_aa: ASSLPRTEAF